The clone carrying this TCR beta chain came up a few times. The antigen is unknown. One end of the junction is discordant with germline, which a read error may explain. This CDR3 comprises 16 residues. The germline V gene encodes CDR1 SEHNR and CDR2 FQNEAQ (reference sequence). The sample comes from a study of cytomegalovirus exposure and HLA in healthy donors. As for the study in general: From HLA-typed donors, an early data release held about 85 million unique TCRs. Findings of the study overall: The study recorded 164 TCR beta chains that were cytomegalovirus-associated. Immune exposure information available was restricted to CMV serostatus. Later analysis indicated greater clonal expansion among HLA-associated TCR beta chains than among equally common other chains.

PCR amplification relied on 60 Vbeta primers (plus 13 Jbeta primers). Here immunoSEQ multiplex PCR was the method, and the copy in TCRdb shows in-frame clones only, minus some. The sample records approximately 190,000 clones, roughly 80% being singletons. The sequenced sample consisted of PBMCs. V and J are TRBV7-9 and TRBJ2-4, with 8 nucleotides matching TRBD2. The source of this sequence is a man between 50 and 59 years old in good health and CMV-seronegative. In DNA, the CDR3 is TGTTCCAGCTCGGGGGGGGACAACTTAGCCAAAAACATTCAGTACTTC. Translation gives CSSSGGDNLAKNIQYF.